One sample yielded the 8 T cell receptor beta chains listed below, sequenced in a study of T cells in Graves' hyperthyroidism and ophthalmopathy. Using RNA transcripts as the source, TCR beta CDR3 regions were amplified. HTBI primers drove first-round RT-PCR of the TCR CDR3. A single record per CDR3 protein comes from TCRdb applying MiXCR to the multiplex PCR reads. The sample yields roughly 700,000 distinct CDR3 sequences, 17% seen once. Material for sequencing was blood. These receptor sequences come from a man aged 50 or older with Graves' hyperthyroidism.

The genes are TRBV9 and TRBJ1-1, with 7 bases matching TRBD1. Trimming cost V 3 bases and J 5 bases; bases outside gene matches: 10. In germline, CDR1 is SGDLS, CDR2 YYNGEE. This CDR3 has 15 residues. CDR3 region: CASSAGTGEGTEAFF. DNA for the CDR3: TGTGCCAGCAGCGCCGGTACAGGGGAAGGGACTGAAGCTTTCTTT. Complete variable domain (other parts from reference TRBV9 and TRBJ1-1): DSGVTQTPKHLITATGQRVTLRCSPRSGDLSVYWYQQSLDQGLQFLIQYYNGEERAKGNILERFSAQQFPDLHSELNLSSLELGDSALYFCASSAGTGEGTEAFFGQGTRLTVV.

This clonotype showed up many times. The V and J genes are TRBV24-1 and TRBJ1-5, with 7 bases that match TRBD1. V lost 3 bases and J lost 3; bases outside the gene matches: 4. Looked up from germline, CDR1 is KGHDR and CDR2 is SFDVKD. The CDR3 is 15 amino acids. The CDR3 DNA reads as TGTGCCACCAGTGATGGGGGACAGTTCAATCAGCCCCAGCATTTT. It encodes CATSDGGQFNQPQHF.

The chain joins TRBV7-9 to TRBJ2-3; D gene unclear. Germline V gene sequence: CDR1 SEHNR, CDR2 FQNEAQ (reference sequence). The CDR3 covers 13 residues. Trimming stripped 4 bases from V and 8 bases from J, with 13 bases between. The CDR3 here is CASSSFRVPTQYF. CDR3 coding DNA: TGTGCCAGCAGCTCGTTTAGGGTCCCTACGCAGTATTTT.

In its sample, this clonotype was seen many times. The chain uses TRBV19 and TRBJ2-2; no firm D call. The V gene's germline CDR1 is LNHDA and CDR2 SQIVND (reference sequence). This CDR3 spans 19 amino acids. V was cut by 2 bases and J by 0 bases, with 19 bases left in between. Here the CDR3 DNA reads TGTGCCAGTAGTATATTTGTGATTTTATGGAGAACGAACACCGGGGAGCTGTTTTTT. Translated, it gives CASSIFVILWRTNTGELFF.

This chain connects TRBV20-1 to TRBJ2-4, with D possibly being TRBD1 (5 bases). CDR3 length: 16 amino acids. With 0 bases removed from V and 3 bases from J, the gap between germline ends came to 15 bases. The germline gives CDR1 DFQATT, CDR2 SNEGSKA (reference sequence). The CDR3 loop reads CSARDSRALVKNIQYF. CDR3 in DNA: TGCAGTGCTAGAGATTCCAGGGCCCTGGTCAAAAACATTCAGTACTTC.

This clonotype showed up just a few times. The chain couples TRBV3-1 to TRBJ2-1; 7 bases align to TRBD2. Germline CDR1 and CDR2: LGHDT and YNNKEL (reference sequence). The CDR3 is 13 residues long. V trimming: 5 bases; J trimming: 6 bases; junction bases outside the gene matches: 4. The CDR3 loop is CASSTPSGNEQFF. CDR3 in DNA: TGTGCCAGCAGCACCCCTAGCGGCAATGAGCAGTTCTTC.

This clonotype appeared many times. The CDR3 nucleotides read TGTGCCAGCAGGGAGACGACAGGACACTCACCCCTCCACTTT. Its translation is CASRETTGHSPLHF. The chain recombines TRBV11-2 with TRBJ1-6, with D possibly TRBD1 on 6 matching bases. V was clipped by 6 bases and J by 10 bases, with 16 bases between them. The CDR3 is made up of 14 amino acids. From germline, CDR1 is SGHAT and CDR2 FQNNGV.

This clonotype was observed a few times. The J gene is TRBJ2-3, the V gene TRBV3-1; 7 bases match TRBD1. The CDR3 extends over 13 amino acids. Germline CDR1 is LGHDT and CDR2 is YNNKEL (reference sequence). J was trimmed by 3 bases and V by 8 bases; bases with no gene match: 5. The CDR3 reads CASHRGGTDTQYF. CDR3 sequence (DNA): TGTGCCAGCCACAGGGGTGGAACAGATACGCAGTATTTT.